The rows below give T cell receptor beta chains drawn from one sample of a study of shared clonotypes between healthy human individuals. Assay: immunoSEQ multiplex PCR; the TCRdb copy retains only in-frame clones and omits some. The sample lists 1.5 million to 2.5 million clones; about 95% were seen once. Sequenced material: naive CD8+ T cells sorted from blood. The receptors originated from a young man in good health. CDR3s include the opening cysteine and the closing phenylalanine or tryptophan. D genes are given only for firm matches. Part of the rows lack a size; the others show once, few, many or a class for expanded clones.

CDR3 protein,CDR3 DNA,D gene,CDR3 length,clone size,J gene,V gene
CASAPMGGGGDTQYF,TGTGCCAGCGCCCCAATGGGGGGTGGGGGCGATACGCAGTATTTT,NA,15,NA,TRBJ2-3,TRBV7-2
CASSTRGGHGIYGYTF,TGTGCCAGCAGTACCCGTGGGGGCCATGGCATCTATGGCTACACCTTC,NA,16,few,TRBJ1-2,TRBV13
CASSQVEGVSTDTQYF,TGTGCCAGCAGCCAAGTAGAGGGGGTTAGCACAGATACGCAGTATTTT,NA,16,NA,TRBJ2-3,TRBV4-2
CASRSPGTGQNYGYTF,TGTGCCAGCAGATCCCCCGGGACAGGGCAAAACTATGGCTACACCTTC,TRBD1,16,NA,TRBJ1-2,TRBV28
CASRGTGTIQPQHF,TGTGCCAGCAGAGGGACAGGGACAATACAACCCCAGCATTTT,TRBD1,14,NA,TRBJ1-5,TRBV2
CASSPGQGITEAFF,TGTGCCAGCAGTCCCGGACAGGGGATTACTGAAGCTTTCTTT,TRBD1,14,NA,TRBJ1-1,TRBV27
CASSLSDRGGEQYF,TGTGCCAGCAGTTTATCGGACAGGGGAGGCGAGCAGTACTTC,TRBD1,14,NA,TRBJ2-7,TRBV27
CASSFLGLRETQYF,TGTGCCAGCAGCTTTCTGGGCTTAAGGGAGACCCAGTACTTC,NA,14,NA,TRBJ2-5,TRBV7-9
CASSSLSGRPAYEQYF,TGTGCCAGCAGTTCCTTAAGCGGGAGGCCTGCCTACGAGCAGTACTTC,TRBD2,16,NA,TRBJ2-7,TRBV28
CASTDHAGANVLTF,TGCGCCAGCACAGACCATGCTGGGGCCAACGTCCTGACTTTC,NA,14,NA,TRBJ2-6,TRBV10-2
CASSFSAGGQTYEQYF,TGTGCCAGCAGTTTTTCTGCGGGAGGGCAAACCTACGAGCAGTACTTC,TRBD2,16,NA,TRBJ2-7,TRBV27
CASSLLEGAGYEQYF,TGTGCCAGCAGTTTACTGGAGGGGGCTGGTTACGAGCAGTACTTC,NA,15,NA,TRBJ2-7,TRBV27
CASSSGQRPYEQYF,TGTGCCAGCAGTTCGGGACAGAGACCCTACGAGCAGTACTTC,TRBD1,14,NA,TRBJ2-7,TRBV7-9
CASSLGGGSGANVLTF,TGTGCCAGCAGCTTAGGTGGTGGCTCTGGGGCCAACGTCCTGACTTTC,NA,16,once,TRBJ2-6,TRBV7-6
CASSAILAGGPDTGELFF,TGTGCCAGCAGCGCGATACTAGCGGGAGGGCCGGACACCGGGGAGCTGTTTTTT,TRBD2,18,NA,TRBJ2-2,TRBV9
CASSLSLAGGLSYNEQFF,TGTGCCAGCAGCTTGTCCCTAGCGGGAGGCCTTTCCTACAATGAGCAGTTCTTC,TRBD2,18,once,TRBJ2-1,TRBV7-9
CASSSDSRARETQYF,TGTGCCAGCAGTTCAGATAGCAGGGCGCGGGAGACCCAGTACTTC,NA,15,NA,TRBJ2-5,TRBV27
CASSASPGQGITGELFF,TGTGCCAGCAGCGCTTCTCCGGGACAGGGGATAACCGGGGAGCTGTTTTTT,TRBD1,17,NA,TRBJ2-2,TRBV7-9
CASSYSGGAQYF,TGTGCCAGCAGTTACTCTGGGGGGGCGCAGTACTTC,NA,12,NA,TRBJ2-7,TRBV6-5
CASRHTGIEPHSNQPQHF,TGTGCCAGTAGGCATACAGGGATAGAGCCGCATAGCAATCAGCCCCAGCATTTT,NA,18,NA,TRBJ1-5,TRBV19